The 15 T cell receptor beta chains listed next were all sequenced from one sample in a study of CD8+CD57+ T cells in acquired aplastic anemia (dated by TCRdb to the late 2010s). Data came from an Illumina HiSeq 2000. TCR beta VDJ combination and CDR3 sequence profiling used genomic DNA as the template. Using fastp at Q25 and MiXCR, TCRdb reprocessed the public reads and kept productive beta chains. Rows with one shared CDR3 protein collapse into an entry with the most common genes and DNA. The sample yields approximately 270,000 distinct CDR3 sequences; 55% to 65% were counted once. Together, the top ten hold 7.5% to 9% of the sample. Sequenced sample: sorted CD4+, CD8+, or CD8+CD57+ T cells (not recorded which) from PBMCs. Receptors originate from a human donor with severe aplastic anemia or a healthy control (not recorded which).

V gene TRBV20-1 combines with J gene TRBJ2-5; a weak D match, TRBD2 (5 bases). V lost 6 bases, J lost 5 bases, and 19 bases lay in between. Per germline, CDR1 DFQATT and CDR2 SNEGSKA (reference sequence). The CDR3 sequence is 14 residues long. CDR3 region: CSASSVDGVETQYF. In nucleotides, the CDR3 is TGCAGTGCCAGCAGCGTAGACGGGGTGGAGACCCAGTACTTC.

The chain carries TRBV29-1 and TRBJ2-3; the D gene is possibly TRBD2 (7 bases). Trimming pared 5 bases from V and 1 base from J, leaving 13 bases between. The V gene's germline CDR1 is SQVTM and CDR2 ANQGSEA. The length of the CDR3 is 14 residues. CDR3 nucleotides: TGCAGCGTTCTTGTCGGGGGGCGCACAGATACGCAGTATTTT. Its translation is CSVLVGGRTDTQYF.

This chain connects TRBV7-6 to TRBJ1-2; 8 nucleotides align to TRBD1. Looked up from germline, CDR1 is SGHVS and CDR2 is FNYEAQ. This CDR3 comprises 14 residues. V was clipped by 6 bases and J by 1 base; unmatched bases: 4. In nucleotides, the CDR3 is TGTGCCAGCAGGGGACAGGACAATAACTATGGCTACACCTTC. It specifies CASRGQDNNYGYTF.

This clonotype showed up many times. This clone may be a read error of a much larger clone one base away. CDR3 sequence (DNA): TGCAGTACTAGAATGGGGTATGGCTACACCTTC. As protein: CSTRMGYGYTF. The chain employs TRBV20-1 and TRBJ1-2, with D hard to call. Germline-derived CDR1 and CDR2 are DFQATT and SNEGSKA (reference sequence). CDR3 length: 11 amino acids.

The chain joins TRBV19 to TRBJ2-7; D is undetermined. Germline-derived CDR1 and CDR2 are LNHDA and SQIVND (reference sequence). The V end lost 3 bases, the J end lost 1 base, and 13 bases lay between the germline ends. This CDR3 is built from 15 residues. The CDR3 loop reads CASSISSQPSYEQYF. The CDR3, as DNA: TGTGCCAGTAGTATCTCAAGTCAACCTTCCTACGAGCAGTACTTC.

This clonotype came up many times. The V gene is TRBV20-1, the J gene TRBJ1-5; D is perhaps TRBD1 (6 bases). The germline CDR1 and CDR2 sequences are DFQATT and SNEGSKA (reference sequence). V lost 5 bases and J lost 2, with 10 bases in between. The CDR3 is 13 amino acids. CDR3 loop: CSALGGGNQPQHF. In DNA form, the CDR3 reads TGCAGTGCTCTAGGGGGTGGCAATCAGCCCCAGCATTTT.

The V gene is TRBV7-6, the J gene TRBJ2-1, with D perhaps assigned TRBD1 or TRBD2 (5 bases each). V lost 3 bases, J lost 9 bases, and 9 bases lay in between. Germline V gene data show CDR1 as SGHVS and CDR2 as FNYEAQ. The CDR3 totals 12 residues. In nucleotides, the CDR3 is TGTGCCAGCAGCTTGAAGAGGGGTGAGCAGTTCTTC. Its protein is CASSLKRGEQFF.

The V gene is TRBV19, the J gene TRBJ2-3; no firm D call. The CDR3 contains 14 residues. V gave up 3 bases and J gave up 3 bases, with 10 bases separating them. The germline gives CDR1 LNHDA, CDR2 SQIVND (reference sequence). The CDR3: CASSIGVRTDTQYF. CDR3 in DNA: TGTGCCAGTAGTATTGGCGTCCGTACAGATACGCAGTATTTT.

The table lists this clonotype with many counts. This chain joins TRBV19 and TRBJ1-6; D gene unclear. Trimming left V 5 bases short and J 12 bases short, with 11 bases between. The V gene's germline CDR1 is LNHDA and CDR2 SQIVND (reference sequence). The CDR3 extends over 12 amino acids. For the CDR3, the DNA is TGTGCCAGTAGTCTTTTCCGGGGACCCCTCCACTTT. Its protein is CASSLFRGPLHF.

This clonotype was picked up many times. This sequence joins TRBV29-1 and TRBJ2-3, with D possibly being TRBD2 (6 bases). The CDR3 has 13 amino acids. V was shortened by 5 bases and J by 5 bases, with 14 bases between the two germline ends. Looked up from germline, CDR1 is SQVTM and CDR2 is ANQGSEA. CDR3 nucleotide sequence: TGCAGCGTTTTGGCGGGGTATGGAGATACGCAGTATTTT. Amino acid sequence: CSVLAGYGDTQYF.

The V and J genes are TRBV5-1 and TRBJ1-4; D is possibly TRBD1 (6 bases). V was pared by 0 bases and J by 7 bases, with 13 bases between. Germline V gene sequence: CDR1 SGHRS, CDR2 YFSETQ. The length of the CDR3 is 15 residues. Here the CDR3 DNA reads TGCGCCAGCAGCTTGGATGGGGGGCGCGGTGAAAAACTGTTTTTT. Protein sequence: CASSLDGGRGEKLFF.

Turning to this clonotype: A much larger clone sits a single nucleotide away, making a read error possible. The CDR3 carries no conserved terminal phenylalanine or tryptophan, so it likely arises from a read error. J is TRBJ2-1 and V is TRBV5-1; 11 nucleotides align to TRBD2. The V gene's germline CDR1 is SGHRS and CDR2 YFSETQ. V dropped 4 bases and J dropped 0; count of bases not matched to a gene: 12. This CDR3 is 19 amino acids long. The CDR3 DNA follows: TGCGCCAGCAGCAACAGACTAGCGGGGCACCCGAGCTCCTACAATGAGCAGTTCTCC. It is translated as CASSNRLAGHPSSYNEQFS.

This clonotype was recorded a few times. The chain employs TRBV29-1 and TRBJ1-2, with 8 bases fitting TRBD1. The germline CDR1 and CDR2 sequences are SQVTM and ANQGSEA. The CDR3 loop spans 13 amino acids. V lost 6 bases to trimming and J lost 3 bases; unmatched junction nucleotides: 6. CDR3 amino acids: CSVRTGRDYGYTF. CDR3 coding DNA: TGCAGCGTCCGGACAGGGAGGGACTATGGCTACACCTTC.

The V and J genes are TRBV19 and TRBJ1-5, with D possibly matching TRBD1 (6 bases). This CDR3 has 16 amino acids. Germline CDR1 and CDR2: LNHDA and SQIVND (reference sequence). Deletions cut 6 bases from V and 1 base from J, with 16 bases between. CDR3 region: CASRTTGIRSNQPQHF. DNA for the CDR3: TGTGCCAGTAGGACTACAGGGATAAGGAGCAATCAGCCCCAGCATTTT.

The V and J genes are TRBV6-5 and TRBJ1-5; a weak D match, TRBD1 (5 bases). There are 15 residues in the CDR3. V lost 5 bases, J lost 2 bases, and 13 bases lay in between. Looked up from germline, CDR1 is MNHEY and CDR2 is SVGAGI. The DNA for the CDR3 is TGTGCCAGCAGTCTCTGGGGAGGGGGCAATCAGCCCCAGCATTTT. As protein: CASSLWGGGNQPQHF.